This T cell receptor (beta chain) came from a study of blood T cell repertoires in COVID-19. Method: immunoSEQ multiplex PCR; TCRdb's copy keeps in-frame clones and lacks some. The data hold approximately 270,000 clones, with 86% observed a single time. The TCR sequence derives from a man in his forties with active or convalescent COVID-19. Sequenced: peripheral blood.

CDR3 in amino acids: CAWRNWGLAGDTQYF. The CDR3 nucleotides read TGTGCCTGGAGAAATTGGGGTCTAGCGGGAGATACGCAGTATTTT. The rearrangement uses TRBV30 and TRBJ2-3; 8 positions match TRBD2. CDR1 GTSNPN and CDR2 SVGIG come from the germline V gene (reference sequence). The CDR3 loop spans 15 amino acids. V was clipped by 3 bases and J by 5 bases; unmatched bases: 10.